Below are 26 T cell receptor beta chains sequenced from a single sample in a study of cytomegalovirus exposure and HLA in healthy donors. PCR employed 60 Vbeta and 13 Jbeta primers. Profiling relied on immunoSEQ multiplex PCR, and the TCRdb table lists in-frame clones only, not all of them. The data show some 150,000 clones, over 75% seen once. The specimen sequenced was PBMCs. Every receptor here comes from a woman aged 40 to 55 in good health and CMV-seropositive.

This sequence joins TRBV29-1 and TRBJ2-5, with D possibly TRBD2 on 5 matching bases. Trimming pared 7 bases from V and 5 bases from J, leaving 14 bases between. Germline CDR1 and CDR2: SQVTM and ANQGSEA. CDR3 size: 12 residues. This CDR3 reads CSGRPGKETQYF. The DNA of the CDR3 is TGCAGCGGCCGACCGGGGAAGGAGACCCAGTACTTC.

This chain uses TRBV27 with TRBJ1-5, with a tentative D call TRBD1 (6 bases). The V gene lost 6 bases and the J gene lost 3 bases, with 15 bases spanning the gap. The length of the CDR3 is 15 residues. Germline loops: CDR1 MNHEY, CDR2 SMNVEV (reference sequence). This CDR3 reads CASSLQGRSNQPQHF. CDR3 DNA sequence: TGTGCCAGCAGCTTACAGGGAAGGTCCAATCAGCCCCAGCATTTT.

The chain couples TRBV27 to TRBJ2-7; 8 nucleotides line up with TRBD2. The J segment lost 0 bases and the V segment lost 2 bases, leaving 6 bases of the junction unmatched. Germline loops: CDR1 MNHEY, CDR2 SMNVEV (reference sequence). CDR3 size: 16 residues. CDR3 coding DNA: TGTGCCAGCAGTTTAAGTATGAGCGGGGGCTCCTACGAGCAGTACTTC. Translating gives CASSLSMSGGSYEQYF.

This chain uses TRBV28 with TRBJ1-5; 8 bases match TRBD1. The CDR3 has 13 residues. Trimming removed 6 bases from V and 7 bases from J; junction bases left unmatched: 5. The germline gives CDR1 MDHEN, CDR2 SYDVKM. This CDR3 is CASRDRVGQPQHF. CDR3 DNA: TGTGCCAGCAGGGACAGGGTCGGGCAGCCCCAGCATTTT.

The gene calls are TRBV5-1 and TRBJ2-1, with a tentative D call TRBD2 (6 bases). The CDR3 runs to 16 residues. Germline V gene lookup returns CDR1 SGHRS and CDR2 YFSETQ. Trimming removed 0 bases at V and 0 bases at J, with 10 bases between. The CDR3 coding sequence is TGCGCCAGCAGCTTGGTGGCGGGACCCTCCTACAATGAGCAGTTCTTC. Translating it yields CASSLVAGPSYNEQFF. The full variable domain, in which reference TRBV5-1 and TRBJ2-1 provide the parts outside the CDR3, is KAGVTQTPRYLIKTRGQQVTLSCSPISGHRSVSWYQQTPGQGLQFLFEYFSETQRNKGNFPGRFSGRQFSNSRSEMNVSTLELGDSALYLCASSLVAGPSYNEQFFGPGTRLTVL.

The chain combines TRBV7-6 with TRBJ1-4, with D possibly TRBD1 on 6 matching bases. Trimming cost V 5 bases and J 5 bases, with 15 bases left between them. CDR1 SGHVS and CDR2 FNYEAQ come from the germline V gene. This CDR3 is 15 amino acids long. The CDR3 DNA is TGTGCCAGCAGCACTGGGGCCAGGGGCAATGAAAAACTGTTTTTT. Translated: CASSTGARGNEKLFF.

The chain carries TRBV14 and TRBJ2-5, with 7 positions matching TRBD1. The CDR3 runs 16 residues. CDR1 is SGHDN, CDR2 FVKESK, per germline. V was pared by 0 bases and J by 0 bases, with 4 bases of the junction left unmatched. CDR3 protein: CASSQDGRGYQETQYF. CDR3 nucleotide sequence: TGTGCCAGCAGCCAAGATGGCAGGGGGTACCAAGAGACCCAGTACTTC.

This chain uses TRBV19 with TRBJ1-5; possibly TRBD1 for D (6 bases). The V end lost 9 bases, the J end lost 0 bases, and 12 bases lay between the germline ends. This CDR3 is built from 14 residues. Germline CDR1 and CDR2: LNHDA and SQIVND (reference sequence). CDR3 sequence: CASGQIYSNQPQHF. Here the CDR3 DNA reads TGTGCCAGCGGACAGATCTATAGCAATCAGCCCCAGCATTTT.

The rearrangement links TRBV6-6 to TRBJ2-1; 7 nucleotides align to TRBD1. The J segment lost 4 bases and the V segment lost 5 bases, leaving 5 bases of the junction unmatched. Germline values: CDR1 MNHNY, CDR2 SVGAGI (reference sequence). The CDR3 has 14 amino acids. The chain's CDR3 is CASSLGTVYNEQFF. As DNA, the CDR3 is TGTGCCAGCAGTCTAGGGACAGTATACAATGAGCAGTTCTTC.

The chain uses TRBV5-1 and TRBJ2-7; a weak D match, TRBD2 (6 bases). The CDR3 contains 14 residues. Trimming stripped 0 bases from V and 7 bases from J, with 14 bases between. Germline loops: CDR1 SGHRS, CDR2 YFSETQ. In DNA, the CDR3 is TGCGCCAGCAGCTTGGTGGCAGGGACTGGGGAGCAGTACTTC. Translated, it gives CASSLVAGTGEQYF.

J is TRBJ2-2 and V is TRBV27; TRBD1 aligns across 8 bases. From germline, CDR1 is MNHEY and CDR2 SMNVEV (reference sequence). J was trimmed by 1 base and V by 6 bases; bases with no gene match: 7. This CDR3 region has 16 residues. This CDR3 reads CASSRQGQVNTGELFF. In nucleotides, the CDR3 is TGTGCCAGCAGCAGGCAGGGACAGGTGAACACCGGGGAGCTGTTTTTT.

CDR3 protein: CASSIRPGLAEGLAKNIQYF. In DNA form, the CDR3 reads TGTGCCAGTAGTATACGACCGGGACTAGCGGAGGGACTAGCCAAAAACATTCAGTACTTC. This chain connects TRBV19 to TRBJ2-4; TRBD2 aligns across 11 bases. J lost 0 bases, V lost 2 bases, and 12 bases had no gene match. The CDR3 spans 20 residues. Germline V gene data show CDR1 as LNHDA and CDR2 as SQIVND (reference sequence).

This clone showed up just a few times. The chain uses TRBV11-3 and TRBJ2-5; D is possibly TRBD1 (6 bases). The CDR3 has 13 amino acids. Trimming pared 3 bases from V and 6 bases from J, leaving 11 bases between. Germline CDR1 reads SGHNT; CDR2 reads YENEEA. In nucleotides, the CDR3 is TGTGCCAGCAGCTTTGGACAGCAGAAGACCCAGTACTTC. This sequence encodes CASSFGQQKTQYF.

The rearrangement joins TRBV18 to TRBJ1-1, with D perhaps matching TRBD1 (6 bases). The V gene's germline CDR1 is KGHSH and CDR2 LQKENI. V was pared by 0 bases and J by 0 bases, with 11 bases between. The CDR3 loop spans 16 amino acids. This CDR3 reads CASSPPAGALNTEAFF. In DNA, the CDR3 is TGTGCCAGCTCACCACCGGCAGGGGCTCTGAACACTGAAGCTTTCTTT.

For the CDR3, the DNA is TGTGCCTGGAGTCGAGGGCAGGGCGTAACGGGACTAGCGATTACCGGGGAGCTGTTTTTT. It translates to CAWSRGQGVTGLAITGELFF. V gene TRBV30 combines with J gene TRBJ2-2, with 10 bases matching TRBD2. This CDR3 region has 20 residues. V lost 2 bases, J lost 5 bases, and 20 bases stayed unmatched. Germline lookup yields CDR1 GTSNPN and CDR2 SVGIG (reference sequence).

The rearrangement uses TRBV5-1 and TRBJ1-1; 10 bases align to TRBD1. Germline values: CDR1 SGHRS, CDR2 YFSETQ. This CDR3 has 16 residues. The V and J ends lost 2 bases and 1 base, in that order; junction bases with no gene match: 5. Written as DNA, the CDR3 is TGCGCCAGCAGCTTACGGACAGGGGGTGCGAACACTGAAGCTTTCTTT. This encodes CASSLRTGGANTEAFF.

The chain combines TRBV5-1 with TRBJ2-7; 10 nucleotides match TRBD2. J lost 4 bases, V lost 4 bases, and 8 bases had no gene match. The CDR3 is made up of 15 amino acids. CDR1 is SGHRS and CDR2 is YFSETQ in the germline V gene. CDR3 bases: TGCGCCAGCAGCACCACTAGCGGGGTGGGGTACGAGCAGTACTTC. Encoded protein: CASSTTSGVGYEQYF.

This clone was picked up many times. As DNA, the CDR3 is TGCGCCAGCAGCTTGGTTGGCTTTTACACAGATACGCAGTATTTT. It is translated as CASSLVGFYTDTQYF. The chain couples TRBV5-1 to TRBJ2-3; D gene uncertain. Germline V gives CDR1 SGHRS, CDR2 YFSETQ. Deletions cut 0 bases from V and 2 bases from J, with 10 bases between. The CDR3 length is 15 residues.

The chain combines TRBV28 with TRBJ2-5; D possibly corresponds to TRBD1 (6 bases). Between the trimmed V and J ends, which lost 4 bases and 0 bases, there was a span of 27 bases. This CDR3 has 20 residues. Germline values: CDR1 MDHEN, CDR2 SYDVKM. CDR3 bases: TGTGCCAGCAGTTCCCCGGCCAGCCCAGGGGTCCCCTACCACCAAGAGACCCAGTACTTC. This translates into CASSSPASPGVPYHQETQYF.

This chain uses TRBV15 with TRBJ1-2, with 7 bases matching TRBD1. The CDR3 runs 16 residues. CDR1 and CDR2 from the germline V gene are LNHNV and YYDKDF (reference sequence). The V and J ends lost 1 base and 7 bases, in that order; junction bases with no gene match: 12. The CDR3, as DNA: TGTGCCACCAGCAGAGCACGGTCGGGACAGTGGCTTGGCTACACCTTC. Translation: CATSRARSGQWLGYTF.

There are a few counts of this clone. The chain is built from TRBV6-6 and TRBJ1-4; 7 bases line up with TRBD1. CDR1 and CDR2 (germline): MNHNY, SVGAGI (reference sequence). V lost 0 bases and J lost 6; bases outside the gene matches: 7. CDR3 length: 16 residues. CDR3 region: CASSYSGNRGYEKLFF. The CDR3 DNA follows: TGTGCCAGCAGTTACTCCGGAAACAGGGGATATGAAAAACTGTTTTTT.

The table lists this clone with a few counts. The V and J genes are TRBV5-1 and TRBJ1-1, with D hard to call. Germline CDR1 reads SGHRS; CDR2 reads YFSETQ. V was cut by 3 bases and J by 0 bases, with 6 bases left in between. The CDR3 extends over 13 amino acids. This CDR3 reads CASSYSLNTEAFF. The CDR3 nucleotides are TGCGCCAGCAGCTATTCTTTGAACACTGAAGCTTTCTTT.

The CDR3 coding sequence is TGTGCCAGCATCCCTCACCATTTTCTAGCGGGAGCTTACAATGAGCAGTTCTTC. As protein: CASIPHHFLAGAYNEQFF. J is TRBJ2-1 and V is TRBV2; TRBD2 matches 10 bases. This CDR3 has 18 residues. From germline, CDR1 is SNHLY and CDR2 FYNNEI. V shed 7 bases and J 4 bases; nucleotides not matched to a gene: 16. The whole variable domain, remainder taken from reference TRBV2 and TRBJ2-1, is EPEVTQTPSHQVTQMGQEVILRCVPISNHLYFYWYRQILGQKVEFLVSFYNNEISEKSEIFDDQFSVERPDGSNFTLKIRSTKLEDSAMYFCASIPHHFLAGAYNEQFFGPGTRLTVL.

This sequence joins TRBV5-1 and TRBJ2-3; 7 nucleotides match TRBD2. This CDR3 comprises 17 residues. J lost 1 base, V lost 0 bases, and 8 bases had no gene match. Germline V gives CDR1 SGHRS, CDR2 YFSETQ. CDR3 sequence: CASSLGPASGRTDTQYF. CDR3 nucleotide sequence: TGCGCCAGCAGCTTGGGGCCAGCTAGCGGACGCACAGATACGCAGTATTTT. The variable domain in full, with the rest retrieved from reference TRBV5-1 and TRBJ2-3, is KAGVTQTPRYLIKTRGQQVTLSCSPISGHRSVSWYQQTPGQGLQFLFEYFSETQRNKGNFPGRFSGRQFSNSRSEMNVSTLELGDSALYLCASSLGPASGRTDTQYFGPGTRLTVL.

This chain connects TRBV10-1 to TRBJ2-3, with unresolved D. Germline CDR1 WNHNN, CDR2 SYGVQD (reference sequence). V was pared by 0 bases and J by 4 bases, with 14 bases between. CDR3 length equals 16 residues. The CDR3 DNA is TGCGCCAGCAGTGAGTCGACTGTTCGAGAGGCAGATACGCAGTATTTT. Amino acid sequence: CASSESTVREADTQYF.

V and J are TRBV5-1 and TRBJ1-1; a weak D match, TRBD1 (6 bases). The V gene lost 0 bases and the J gene lost 1 base, with 10 bases spanning the gap. This CDR3 comprises 15 residues. Per the germline V gene, CDR1 is SGHRS and CDR2 is YFSETQ. The chain's CDR3 is CASSLVGGGNTEAFF. The CDR3 DNA sequence: TGCGCCAGCAGCTTGGTGGGAGGGGGGAACACTGAAGCTTTCTTT.